The next 25 T cell receptor beta chains were all read from a single sample in a study of blood T cells in healthy people across ages. A J-beta primer mix and a sample-barcoded 5' primer were used in a second PCR of roughly 7 to 12 cycles. TCRdb redid the calling of the 5' RACE reads with MiXCR, one entry per CDR3 protein. The sample has about 620,000 distinct CDR3 sequences, 21% seen once. The sample taken for sequencing was blood. Receptor source: a man aged 70 or older in good health.

The table lists this clonotype with a few counts. The rearrangement joins TRBV15 to TRBJ2-7; D gene uncertain. The germline V and J ends were trimmed by 3 bases and 1 base, with 13 bases remaining between them. Per the germline V gene, CDR1 is LNHNV and CDR2 is YYDKDF (reference sequence). This CDR3 contains 15 residues. CDR3 protein: CATSSGSGPSYEQYF. DNA of the CDR3: TGTGCCACCAGCAGCGGCTCTGGCCCTTCCTACGAGCAGTACTTC.

A few counts support this clonotype. The CDR3 is CASSYSSGSKRETQYF. CDR3 coding DNA: TGTGCCAGCAGTTACTCGAGCGGGAGTAAGAGGGAGACCCAGTACTTC. The chain has TRBV6-5 and TRBJ2-5, with 8 bases that match TRBD2. CDR1 is MNHEY and CDR2 is SVGAGI in the germline V gene. This CDR3 has 16 amino acids. The ends lost 0 bases at V and 5 bases at J; junction bases unmatched: 8.

This chain uses TRBV15 with TRBJ2-1, with 8 nucleotides matching TRBD1. J gave up 7 bases and V 3 bases, and 8 bases lay outside the gene matches. The CDR3 is 15 amino acids. CDR1 LNHNV and CDR2 YYDKDF come from the germline V gene (reference sequence). CDR3 in amino acids: CATSSPGQDLNEQFF. The CDR3 bases are TGTGCCACCAGCAGTCCGGGACAGGATTTAAATGAGCAGTTCTTC. Filled out from reference TRBV15 and TRBJ2-1, the complete variable domain reads DAMVIQNPRYQVTQFGKPVTLSCSQTLNHNVMYWYQQKSSQAPKLLFHYYDKDFNNEADTPDNFQSRRPNTSFCFLDIRSPGLGDTAMYLCATSSPGQDLNEQFFGPGTRLTVL.

In regard to this clonotype: This may stem from a read error, because a much larger clone lies one nucleotide away. Without the conserved terminal phenylalanine or tryptophan, this CDR3 likely stems from a read error. The chain is built from TRBV29-1 and TRBJ1-3, with TRBD1 identical over 7 bases. Germline CDR1 SQVTM, CDR2 ANQGSEA. The V segment lost 1 base and the J segment 4 bases; nucleotides outside the gene matches: 10. The length of the CDR3 is 16 residues. CDR3 region: CSVEASDRPGGNTIYL. In nucleotides, the CDR3 is TGCAGCGTTGAAGCCTCGGACAGGCCGGGGGGAAACACCATATATCTT.

A few counts support this clonotype. V usage is TRBV3-1 and J usage is TRBJ2-5; TRBD1 aligns across 7 bases. Germline V gene lookup returns CDR1 LGHDT and CDR2 YNNKEL (reference sequence). CDR3 length: 14 residues. V shed 4 bases, J shed 4 bases, and the junction held 6 bases outside the gene matches. The CDR3 loop reads CASSRKRGLETQYF. The CDR3 DNA follows: TGTGCCAGCAGCCGAAAGAGGGGGCTAGAGACCCAGTACTTC.

The chain uses TRBV5-1 and TRBJ2-7; TRBD2 agrees at 8 bases. The CDR3 extends over 17 amino acids. The V segment lost 0 bases and the J segment 0 bases; nucleotides outside the gene matches: 8. CDR1 SGHRS and CDR2 YFSETQ come from the germline V gene. In DNA form, the CDR3 reads TGCGCCAGCAGCTTGGGCACGGGAGGGCTTGACTCCTACGAGCAGTACTTC. Protein sequence: CASSLGTGGLDSYEQYF.

This clonotype was seen at least ten times. The chain links TRBV4-1 to TRBJ2-1; 7 nucleotides align to TRBD2. Germline V gene data show CDR1 as MGHRA and CDR2 as YSYEKL. There are 16 residues in the CDR3. The J segment lost 2 bases and the V segment lost 0 bases, leaving 4 bases of the junction unmatched. CDR3 nucleotides: TGCGCCAGCAGCCAAGACCAGCGGGGAGCCTACAATGAGCAGTTCTTC. Protein product: CASSQDQRGAYNEQFF.

J is TRBJ2-2 and V is TRBV11-3; D call uncertain. The CDR3 contains 14 residues. The germline V gene has CDR1 SGHNT and CDR2 YENEEA. V lost 5 bases to trimming and J lost 7 bases, with 14 bases between them. CDR3 DNA sequence: TGTGCCAGCAGCCATCCCCCGTCGGACGGGGAGCTGTTTTTT. As protein: CASSHPPSDGELFF.

This CDR3 reads CASSFVAGGVYEQYF. The CDR3 nucleotides are TGTGCCAGCAGTTTTGTAGCGGGAGGGGTTTACGAGCAGTACTTC. The V call is TRBV12-3 or TRBV12-4, the J call TRBJ2-7, with 11 bases lining up with TRBD2. The CDR3 is 15 amino acids. The V and J ends lost 3 bases and 4 bases, in that order; junction bases with no gene match: 5.

The CDR3 coding sequence is TGCGCCAGCAGCATCCCCGGGACAGGGGTAAATGAGCAGTTCTTC. This sequence encodes CASSIPGTGVNEQFF. The chain combines TRBV5-1 with TRBJ2-5; 10 bases are shared with TRBD1. The J call is uncertain, as TRBJ2-1 better fits the DNA end. Germline CDR1 and CDR2: SGHRS and YFSETQ. The CDR3 contains 15 residues.

This clonotype has just a few counts. V and J are TRBV20-1 and TRBJ2-3; D is tentatively TRBD1 or TRBD2 (5 bases each). CDR1 and CDR2 from the germline V gene are DFQATT and SNEGSKA (reference sequence). The CDR3 sequence is 15 residues long. V was trimmed by 6 bases and J by 2 bases, leaving 18 bases between them. In DNA form, the CDR3 reads TGCAGTGCCGCTACCCCGGGACCAATCACAGATACGCAGTATTTT. Translation gives CSAATPGPITDTQYF.

This clonotype was recorded a few times. V usage is TRBV5-1 and J usage is TRBJ2-7; 9 nucleotides align to TRBD2. V lost 0 bases and J lost 2; bases outside the gene matches: 9. CDR1 and CDR2 (germline): SGHRS, YFSETQ. The CDR3 runs 17 residues. This chain's CDR3 is CASSLGPSGKGAYEQYF. The CDR3 DNA reads as TGCGCCAGCAGCTTGGGGCCTAGCGGGAAAGGGGCCTACGAGCAGTACTTC.

CDR3 in amino acids: CASTTRGGHQPQHF. The CDR3 DNA follows: TGTGCCAGCACCACGAGAGGGGGCCATCAGCCCCAGCATTTT. The chain uses TRBV12-3 or TRBV12-4 and TRBJ1-5; 7 bases agree with TRBD1. The CDR3 contains 14 residues. The V segment lost 7 bases and the J segment 5 bases; nucleotides outside the gene matches: 8.

This clonotype has only a few counts. CDR3 bases: TGTGCCAGCAGCAAGACTACAGGATCCACAGATACGCAGTATTTT. The encoded protein is CASSKTTGSTDTQYF. This sequence joins TRBV6-2 or TRBV6-3 and TRBJ2-3; D possibly uses TRBD1 or TRBD2 (5 bases each). The CDR3 totals 15 residues. Germline V CDR1 and CDR2: MNHEY, SVGEGT. Trimming removed 6 bases from V and 2 bases from J, with 15 bases in between.

The chain carries TRBV20-1 and TRBJ1-3; TRBD1 is a possible D gene (5 bases). The germline V gene encodes CDR1 DFQATT and CDR2 SNEGSKA (reference sequence). This CDR3 has 14 residues. The V and J ends lost 4 bases and 2 bases respectively, with 12 bases between them. The CDR3 is CSAKRGGAGNTIYF. CDR3 nucleotides: TGCAGTGCTAAACGGGGGGGGGCTGGAAACACCATATATTTT.

This clonotype was recorded at least ten times. The chain uses TRBV28 and TRBJ2-7, with 7 nucleotides matching TRBD2. Per germline, CDR1 MDHEN and CDR2 SYDVKM. V was pared by 5 bases and J by 0 bases, with 19 bases of the junction left unmatched. The CDR3 is made up of 19 amino acids. CDR3 sequence (DNA): TGTGCCAGCAGTGGAGTACGGGCAGCGGGAAGTCATTTCTCCTACGAGCAGTACTTC. The encoded protein is CASSGVRAAGSHFSYEQYF. The full variable domain, in which reference TRBV28 and TRBJ2-7 provide the parts outside the CDR3, is DVKVTQSSRYLVKRTGEKVFLECVQDMDHENMFWYRQDPGLGLRLIYFSYDVKMKEKGDIPEGYSVSREKKERFSLILESASTNQTSMYLCASSGVRAAGSHFSYEQYFGPGTRLTVT.

Written as DNA, the CDR3 is TGCAGTGCTAGTCCCCAGGGCTATGGAAACACCATATATTTT. This gives the protein CSASPQGYGNTIYF. The chain carries TRBV20-1 and TRBJ1-3; D perhaps matches TRBD1 (5 bases). The CDR3 runs to 14 residues. Trimming shortened V by 3 bases and J by 3 bases, and 12 bases separated the two germline ends. CDR1 DFQATT and CDR2 SNEGSKA come from the germline V gene (reference sequence).

This clonotype turned up a few times. The chain carries TRBV20-1 and TRBJ2-7; a weak D match, TRBD2 (5 bases). This CDR3 has 10 amino acids. Trimming removed 6 bases from V and 3 bases from J, with 6 bases in between. Germline assignment: CDR1 DFQATT and CDR2 SNEGSKA (reference sequence). The CDR3 coding sequence is TGCAGTGCCCGGGGCTACGAGCAGTACTTC. Translated: CSARGYEQYF.

This clonotype was picked up a small number of times. The chain joins TRBV6-5 to TRBJ1-4; the match to TRBD1 covers 10 bases. The length of the CDR3 is 17 residues. Germline assignment: CDR1 MNHEY and CDR2 SVGAGI. V shed 1 base and J 8 bases; nucleotides not matched to a gene: 10. The CDR3 coding sequence is TGTGCCAGCAGTTACTACGGGACAGGGGTCCGGGGGGAAAAACTGTTTTTT. Protein: CASSYYGTGVRGEKLFF.

The chain couples TRBV6-2 or TRBV6-3 to TRBJ2-1; 7 positions match TRBD2. The CDR3 has 14 amino acids. With 2 bases clipped from V and 11 bases from J, the junction kept 9 bases outside the gene matches. CDR1 and CDR2 (germline): MNHEY, SVGEGT. CDR3 protein: CASSYGGLAVQQFF. As DNA, the CDR3 is TGTGCCAGCAGTTACGGCGGCCTAGCGGTGCAGCAGTTCTTC.

The chain recombines TRBV6-1 with TRBJ2-3; D remains unclear. V was pared by 6 bases and J by 5 bases, with 9 bases between. This CDR3 comprises 12 residues. CDR1 is MNHNS and CDR2 is SASEGT in the germline V gene. This CDR3 is CASSDGGDTQYF. CDR3 in DNA: TGTGCCAGCAGCGACGGCGGAGATACGCAGTATTTT.

This clonotype was observed a handful of times. The chain has TRBV18 and TRBJ2-7; TRBD2 is a possible D gene (5 bases). The CDR3 runs to 16 residues. Germline-derived CDR1 and CDR2 are KGHSH and LQKENI. Deletions cut 3 bases from V and 2 bases from J, with 17 bases between. The CDR3 is CASSPMSRAYPYEQYF. The CDR3 DNA reads TGTGCCAGCTCACCGATGTCGCGGGCGTACCCCTACGAGCAGTACTTC.

In this sample, this clonotype turned up a few times. The chain couples TRBV20-1 to TRBJ2-3; TRBD2 matches 9 bases. CDR3 size: 16 residues. The V gene's germline CDR1 is DFQATT and CDR2 SNEGSKA (reference sequence). Trimming removed 0 bases from V and 4 bases from J; junction bases left unmatched: 8. The CDR3 region has the DNA TGCAGTGCTAGAGACCTACCAGCGGGAGGCGCAGATACGCAGTATTTT. Protein product: CSARDLPAGGADTQYF.

A few counts support this clonotype. J is TRBJ2-7 and V is TRBV12-3 or TRBV12-4, with a possible D match to TRBD2 (5 bases). V was cut by 6 bases and J by 3 bases, with 9 bases left in between. The CDR3 runs to 12 residues. The chain's CDR3 is CASRLLGYEQYF. In nucleotides, the CDR3 is TGTGCCAGCAGGTTACTAGGCTACGAGCAGTACTTC.

The V and J genes are TRBV24-1 and TRBJ2-1; TRBD1 matches 7 bases. V was clipped by 4 bases and J by 3 bases; unmatched bases: 8. The CDR3 has 16 amino acids. Per the germline V gene, CDR1 is KGHDR and CDR2 is SFDVKD. In DNA form, the CDR3 reads TGTGCCACCAGTGAAAGACAGGGTGGCGTCTACAATGAGCAGTTCTTC. It translates to CATSERQGGVYNEQFF.